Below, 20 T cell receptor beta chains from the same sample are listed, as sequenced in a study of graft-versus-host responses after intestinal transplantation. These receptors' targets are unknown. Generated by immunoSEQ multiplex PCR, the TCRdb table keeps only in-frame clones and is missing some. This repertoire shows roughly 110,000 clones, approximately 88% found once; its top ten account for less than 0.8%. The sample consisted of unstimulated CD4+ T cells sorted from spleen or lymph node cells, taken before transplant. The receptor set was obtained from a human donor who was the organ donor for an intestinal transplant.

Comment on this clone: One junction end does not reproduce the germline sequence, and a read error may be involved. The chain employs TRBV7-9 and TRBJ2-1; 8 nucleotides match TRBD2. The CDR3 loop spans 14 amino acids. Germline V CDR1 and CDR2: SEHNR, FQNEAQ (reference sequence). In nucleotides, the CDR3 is TGTGCCAGCAGCATAGCGGGGACCTACAATGAGCAGTTCTTC. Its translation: CASSIAGTYNEQFF.

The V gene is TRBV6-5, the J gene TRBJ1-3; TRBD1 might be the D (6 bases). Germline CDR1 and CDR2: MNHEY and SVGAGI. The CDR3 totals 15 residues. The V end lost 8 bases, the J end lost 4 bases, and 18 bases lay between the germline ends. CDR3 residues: CASSGQGRRGNTIYF. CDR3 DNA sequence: TGTGCCAGCTCAGGTCAGGGGCGTCGAGGAAACACCATATATTTT.

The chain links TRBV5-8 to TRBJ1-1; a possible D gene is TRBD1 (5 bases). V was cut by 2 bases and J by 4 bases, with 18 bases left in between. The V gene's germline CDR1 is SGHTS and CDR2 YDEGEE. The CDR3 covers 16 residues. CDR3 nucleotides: TGTGCCAGCAGCTTTCCCGTCGGGGGTTCAGGCACTGAAGCTTTCTTT. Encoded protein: CASSFPVGGSGTEAFF.

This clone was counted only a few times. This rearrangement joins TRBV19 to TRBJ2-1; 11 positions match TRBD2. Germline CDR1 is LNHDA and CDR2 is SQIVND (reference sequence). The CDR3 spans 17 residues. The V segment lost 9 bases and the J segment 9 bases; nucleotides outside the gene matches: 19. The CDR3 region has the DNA TGTGCCAGCGCTGTGACCGTCACTAGCGGGAGAGTTGGTGAGCAGTTCTTC. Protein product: CASAVTVTSGRVGEQFF.

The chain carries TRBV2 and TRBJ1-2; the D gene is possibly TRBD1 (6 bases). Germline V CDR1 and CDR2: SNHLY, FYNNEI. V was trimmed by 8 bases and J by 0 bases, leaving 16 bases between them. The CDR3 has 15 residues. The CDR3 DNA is TGTGCCAGCTCCCTTTTTGACAGGACTAACTATGGCTACACCTTC. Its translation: CASSLFDRTNYGYTF.

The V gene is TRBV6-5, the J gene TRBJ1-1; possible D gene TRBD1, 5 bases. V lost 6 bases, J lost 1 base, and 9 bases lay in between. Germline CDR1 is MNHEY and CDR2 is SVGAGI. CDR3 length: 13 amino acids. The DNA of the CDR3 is TGTGCCAGCAGGGAGACAGCGAACACTGAAGCTTTCTTT. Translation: CASRETANTEAFF.

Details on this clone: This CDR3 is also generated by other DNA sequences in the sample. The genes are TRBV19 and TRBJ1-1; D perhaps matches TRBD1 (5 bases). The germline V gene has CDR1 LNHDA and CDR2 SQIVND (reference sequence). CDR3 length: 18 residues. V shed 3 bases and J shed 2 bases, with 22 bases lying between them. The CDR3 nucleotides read TGTGCCAGTAGTATCCGCAATTTCCTAGACAGATCTAACACTGAAGCTTTCTTT. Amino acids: CASSIRNFLDRSNTEAFF.

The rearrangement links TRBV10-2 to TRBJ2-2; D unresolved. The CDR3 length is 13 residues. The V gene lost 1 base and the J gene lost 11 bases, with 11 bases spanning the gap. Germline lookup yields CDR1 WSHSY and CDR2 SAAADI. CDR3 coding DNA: TGCGCCAGCAGTGAGTTGGGCCCAGGAGAGCTGTTTTTT. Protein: CASSELGPGELFF.

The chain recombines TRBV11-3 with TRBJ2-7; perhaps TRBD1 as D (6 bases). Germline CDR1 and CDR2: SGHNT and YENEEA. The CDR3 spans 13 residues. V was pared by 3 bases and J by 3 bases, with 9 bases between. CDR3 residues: CASSFGGIYEQYF. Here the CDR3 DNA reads TGTGCCAGCAGCTTTGGGGGCATCTACGAGCAGTACTTC.

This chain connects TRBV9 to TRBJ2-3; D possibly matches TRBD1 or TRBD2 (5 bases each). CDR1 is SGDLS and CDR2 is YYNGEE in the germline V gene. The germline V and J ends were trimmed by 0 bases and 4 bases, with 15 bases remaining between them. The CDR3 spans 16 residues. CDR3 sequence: CASSVGGSRGPDTQYF. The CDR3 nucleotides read TGTGCCAGCAGCGTAGGAGGGAGTCGGGGCCCAGATACGCAGTATTTT.

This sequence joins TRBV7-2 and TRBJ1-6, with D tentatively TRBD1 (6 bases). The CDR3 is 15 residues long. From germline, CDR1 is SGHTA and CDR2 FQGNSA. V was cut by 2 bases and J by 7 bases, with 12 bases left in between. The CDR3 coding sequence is TGTGCCAGCAGCTTATCAGGGGTGAAGAATTCACCCCTCCACTTT. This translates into CASSLSGVKNSPLHF.

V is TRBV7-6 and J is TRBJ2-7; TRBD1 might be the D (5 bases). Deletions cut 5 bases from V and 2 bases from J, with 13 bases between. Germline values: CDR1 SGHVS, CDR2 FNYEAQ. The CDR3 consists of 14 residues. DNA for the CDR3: TGTGCCAGCAGCCCTAGGGGATCCCCCTACGAGCAGTACTTC. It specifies CASSPRGSPYEQYF.

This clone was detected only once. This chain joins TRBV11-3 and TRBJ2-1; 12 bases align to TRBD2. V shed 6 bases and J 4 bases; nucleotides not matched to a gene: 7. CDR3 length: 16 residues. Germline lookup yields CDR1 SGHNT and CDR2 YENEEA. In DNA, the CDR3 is TGTGCCAGCAGAGCTAGCGGGGGGGCCCCGTACAATGAGCAGTTCTTC. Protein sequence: CASRASGGAPYNEQFF.

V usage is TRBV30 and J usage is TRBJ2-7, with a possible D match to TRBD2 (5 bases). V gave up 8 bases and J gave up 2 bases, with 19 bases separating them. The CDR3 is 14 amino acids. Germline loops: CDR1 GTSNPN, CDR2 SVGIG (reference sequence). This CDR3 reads CATQDSFSPYEQYF. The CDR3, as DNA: TGTGCCACGCAGGACTCCTTTAGTCCCTACGAGCAGTACTTC.

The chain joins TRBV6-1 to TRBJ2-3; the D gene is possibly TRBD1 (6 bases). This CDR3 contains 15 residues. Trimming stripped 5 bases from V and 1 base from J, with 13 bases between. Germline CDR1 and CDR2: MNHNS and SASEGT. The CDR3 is CASSSEGVRTDTQYF. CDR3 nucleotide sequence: TGTGCCAGCAGTAGTGAGGGGGTTCGCACAGATACGCAGTATTTT.

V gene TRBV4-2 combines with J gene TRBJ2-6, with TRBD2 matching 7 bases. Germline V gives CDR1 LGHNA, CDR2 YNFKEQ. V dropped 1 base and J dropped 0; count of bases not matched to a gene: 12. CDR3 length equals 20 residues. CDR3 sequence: CASSQGPFTGGSSGANVLTF. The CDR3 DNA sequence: TGTGCCAGCAGCCAAGGTCCTTTTACGGGAGGCAGCTCTGGGGCCAACGTCCTGACTTTC.

CDR3 loop: CSVGPEPKETQYF. The CDR3 DNA sequence: TGCAGCGTGGGGCCTGAGCCGAAGGAAACGCAGTATTTT. This sequence joins TRBV29-1 and TRBJ2-3, with D possibly matching TRBD1 (5 bases). The CDR3 loop spans 13 amino acids. The V end was cut by 6 bases, the J end by 9 bases, with 19 bases between. Germline V CDR1 and CDR2: SQVTM, ANQGSEA.

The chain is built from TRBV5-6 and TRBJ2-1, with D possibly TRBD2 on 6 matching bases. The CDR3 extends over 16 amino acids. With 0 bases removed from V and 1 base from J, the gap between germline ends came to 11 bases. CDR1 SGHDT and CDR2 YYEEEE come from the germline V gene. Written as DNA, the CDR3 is TGTGCCAGCAGCTTGGTAGCGGCCCTATCCTACAATGAGCAGTTCTTC. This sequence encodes CASSLVAALSYNEQFF.

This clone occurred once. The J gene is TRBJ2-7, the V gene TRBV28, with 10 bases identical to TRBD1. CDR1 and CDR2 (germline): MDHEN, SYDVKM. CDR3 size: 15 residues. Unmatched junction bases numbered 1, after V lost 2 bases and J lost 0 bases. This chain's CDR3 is CASSLGTGDSYEQYF. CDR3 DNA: TGTGCCAGCAGTTTAGGGACAGGGGACTCCTACGAGCAGTACTTC.

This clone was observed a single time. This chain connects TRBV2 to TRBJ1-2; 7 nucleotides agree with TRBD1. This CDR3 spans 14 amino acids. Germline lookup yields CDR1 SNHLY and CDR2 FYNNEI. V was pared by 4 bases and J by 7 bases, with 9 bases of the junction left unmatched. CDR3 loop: CASSVRQGGGGYTF. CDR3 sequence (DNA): TGTGCCAGCAGTGTCCGACAGGGAGGGGGTGGCTACACCTTC.